This entry lists 12 T cell receptor beta chains sequenced from one sample in a study of T cell repertoires in cytomegalovirus infection. Antigen specificity for these receptors is unknown. TCRdb reanalysed the reads using MiXCR and keeps one entry per CDR3 protein. There are 650,000 to 850,000 distinct CDR3 sequences in the sample; about 27% occur only once, and around 13% lies in the top ten. The sequencing here drew on cultured CD8+ T cells from PBMCs, taken from culture after CMV antigen stimulation. All receptors come from a human donor in good health (CMV status not recorded). Some clones in this sample may be carry-over from other donors' samples.

The chain carries TRBV27 and TRBJ1-1; D is unclear. Germline V gene data show CDR1 as MNHEY and CDR2 as SMNVEV (reference sequence). V gave up 11 bases and J gave up 1 base, with 11 bases separating them. The CDR3 consists of 12 residues. The CDR3 DNA reads TGTGCCTCAGGAGTCGGGAACACTGAAGCTTTCTTT. It encodes CASGVGNTEAFF.

With regard to this clonotype: This may come from a read error, since a much larger clone is one base off. The rearrangement joins TRBV6-2 or TRBV6-3 to TRBJ1-5; possible D gene TRBD1, 6 bases. The CDR3 loop spans 15 amino acids. V was shortened by 5 bases and J by 3 bases, with 14 bases between the two germline ends. Germline-derived CDR1 and CDR2 are MNHEY and SVGEGT. The DNA of the CDR3 is TGTGCCAGCAGTCGGCGACAGGTTTTCAATCAGCCCCAGCATTTT. Translating it yields CASSRRQVFNQPQHF.

This sequence joins TRBV10-3 and TRBJ2-3; TRBD1 might be the D (6 bases). The CDR3 length is 15 residues. Trimming left V 6 bases short and J 2 bases short, with 15 bases between. CDR1 and CDR2 (germline): ENHRY, SYGVKD. The CDR3 reads CAISPTGSHTDTQYF. DNA of the CDR3: TGTGCCATCAGCCCCACAGGGAGTCACACAGATACGCAGTATTTT.

In this sample, this clonotype turned up many times. This rearrangement joins TRBV7-8 to TRBJ1-1; D not certain. The CDR3 runs to 16 residues. Germline CDR1 and CDR2: SGHVS and FQNEAQ. V lost 4 bases to trimming and J lost 7 bases, with 22 bases between them. The CDR3 loop is CASSSRPYGPKLEAFF. The DNA for the CDR3 is TGTGCCAGCAGCTCAAGACCCTACGGGCCTAAGCTTGAAGCTTTCTTT.

V gene TRBV3-1 combines with J gene TRBJ2-2; D is ambiguous. V was cut by 0 bases and J by 7 bases, with 6 bases left in between. The germline V gene encodes CDR1 LGHDT and CDR2 YNNKEL (reference sequence). The CDR3 spans 13 residues. CDR3 DNA: TGTGCCAGCAGCCAAGATACTGACGGGGAGCTGTTTTTT. It is translated as CASSQDTDGELFF.

The V call is TRBV6-6, the J call TRBJ2-2; the D is unclear. V gave up 2 bases and J gave up 0 bases, with 7 bases separating them. This CDR3 has 15 residues. The germline CDR1 and CDR2 sequences are MNHNY and SVGAGI (reference sequence). As DNA, the CDR3 is TGTGCCAGCAGTTACATTCCAGCGAACACCGGGGAGCTGTTTTTT. Translating it yields CASSYIPANTGELFF.

The rearrangement uses TRBV4-1 and TRBJ1-1; D not certain. The CDR3 is 15 amino acids. Trimming took 0 bases from V and 0 from J, leaving 8 bases between them. The germline V gene encodes CDR1 MGHRA and CDR2 YSYEKL. The CDR3 reads CASSQEYGMNTEAFF. CDR3 bases: TGCGCCAGCAGCCAAGAGTACGGTATGAACACTGAAGCTTTCTTT.

CDR3 region: CAISEEGEATDTQYF. The CDR3 DNA reads as TGTGCCATCAGTGAAGAGGGGGAGGCCACAGATACGCAGTATTTT. The chain carries TRBV10-3 and TRBJ2-3; D is tentatively TRBD1 or TRBD2 (6 bases each). Deletions cut 3 bases from V and 2 bases from J, with 12 bases between. This CDR3 has 15 residues. CDR1 and CDR2 (germline): ENHRY, SYGVKD.

In its sample, this clonotype was seen many times. The chain recombines TRBV7-6 with TRBJ2-3, with 7 bases that match TRBD1. The CDR3 contains 15 residues. Germline values: CDR1 SGHVS, CDR2 FNYEAQ. Unmatched junction bases numbered 4, after V lost 4 bases and J lost 0 bases. The DNA of the CDR3 is TGTGCCAGCAGCTCCGACAGGGCTAGCACAGATACGCAGTATTTT. Translation: CASSSDRASTDTQYF.

The chain links TRBV11-2 to TRBJ1-2, with D hard to call. Trimming cost V 4 bases and J 5 bases, with 8 bases left between them. Germline V CDR1 and CDR2: SGHAT, FQNNGV. The CDR3 runs to 12 residues. Written as DNA, the CDR3 is TGTGCCAGCAGCTCGGAGAAATATGGCTACACCTTC. It yields the protein CASSSEKYGYTF.

The V call is TRBV27, the J call TRBJ2-1; 9 bases map to TRBD2. V dropped 2 bases and J dropped 5; count of bases not matched to a gene: 4. CDR1 and CDR2 from the germline V gene are MNHEY and SMNVEV (reference sequence). This CDR3 has 15 amino acids. CDR3 sequence (DNA): TGTGCCAGCAGTTTAGCGGGGGGGCCCCACAATGAGCAGTTCTTC. Encoded protein: CASSLAGGPHNEQFF.

This clonotype was observed a few times. This sequence joins TRBV7-9 and TRBJ2-2; maybe TRBD1 (5 bases). V lost 5 bases, J lost 1 base, and 17 bases lay in between. Germline V lookup: CDR1 SEHNR, CDR2 FQNEAQ (reference sequence). The CDR3 has 17 amino acids. The CDR3 DNA follows: TGTGCCAGCAGCCCCCCCACGGCGACAGAGAACACCGGGGAGCTGTTTTTT. Translation gives CASSPPTATENTGELFF.